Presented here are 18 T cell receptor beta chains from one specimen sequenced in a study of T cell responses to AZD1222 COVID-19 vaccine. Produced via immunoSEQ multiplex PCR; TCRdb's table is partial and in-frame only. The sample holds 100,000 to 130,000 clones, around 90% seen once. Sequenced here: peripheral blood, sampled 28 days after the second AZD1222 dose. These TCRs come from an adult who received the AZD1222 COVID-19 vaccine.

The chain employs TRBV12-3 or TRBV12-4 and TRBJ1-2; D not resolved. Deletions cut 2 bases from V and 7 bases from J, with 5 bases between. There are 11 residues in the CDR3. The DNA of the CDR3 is TGTGCCAGCAGTTTAAGTGTTGGCTACACCTTC. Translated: CASSLSVGYTF.

The CDR3 coding sequence is TGCGCCAGCAGCGGGACCGGGACCCCGAACACCGGGGAGCTGTTTTTT. Translation gives CASSGTGTPNTGELFF. The V call is TRBV5-1, the J call TRBJ2-2, with D possibly called TRBD1 or TRBD2 (5 bases each). This CDR3 region has 16 residues. CDR1 is SGHRS, CDR2 YFSETQ, per germline. V lost 4 bases, J lost 0 bases, and 13 bases lay in between.

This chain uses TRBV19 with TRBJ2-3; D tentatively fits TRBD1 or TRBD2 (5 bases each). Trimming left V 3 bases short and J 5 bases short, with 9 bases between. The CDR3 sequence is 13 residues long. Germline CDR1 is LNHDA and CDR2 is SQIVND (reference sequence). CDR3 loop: CASSMSGRDTQYF. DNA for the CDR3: TGTGCCAGTAGTATGTCGGGACGAGATACGCAGTATTTT.

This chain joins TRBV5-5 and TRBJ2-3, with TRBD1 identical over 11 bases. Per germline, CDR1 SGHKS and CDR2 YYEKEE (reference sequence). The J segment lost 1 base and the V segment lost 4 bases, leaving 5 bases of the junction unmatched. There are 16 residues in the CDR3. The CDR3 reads CASSLGTGGGTDTQYF. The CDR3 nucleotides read TGTGCCAGCAGCCTCGGGACAGGGGGAGGCACAGATACGCAGTATTTT.

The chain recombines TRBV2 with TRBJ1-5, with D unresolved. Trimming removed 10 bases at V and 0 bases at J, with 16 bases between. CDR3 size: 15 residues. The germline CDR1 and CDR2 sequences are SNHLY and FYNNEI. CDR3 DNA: TGTGCCACGTCGGACCAAGGATATAGCAATCAGCCCCAGCATTTT. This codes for CATSDQGYSNQPQHF.

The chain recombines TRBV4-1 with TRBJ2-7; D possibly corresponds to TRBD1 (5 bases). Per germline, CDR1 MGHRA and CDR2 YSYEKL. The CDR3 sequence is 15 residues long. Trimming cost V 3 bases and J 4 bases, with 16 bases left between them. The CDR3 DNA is TGCGCCAGCAGCCAGGAAAGGGGTTCAGGGTACGAGCAGTACTTC. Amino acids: CASSQERGSGYEQYF.

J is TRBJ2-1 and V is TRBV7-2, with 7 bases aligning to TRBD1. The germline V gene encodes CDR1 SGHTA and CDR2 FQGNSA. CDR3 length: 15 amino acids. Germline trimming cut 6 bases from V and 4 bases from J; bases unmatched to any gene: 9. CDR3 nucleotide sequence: TGTGCCAGCAGGTACCCCGGGACAGAATACAATGAGCAGTTCTTC. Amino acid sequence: CASRYPGTEYNEQFF.

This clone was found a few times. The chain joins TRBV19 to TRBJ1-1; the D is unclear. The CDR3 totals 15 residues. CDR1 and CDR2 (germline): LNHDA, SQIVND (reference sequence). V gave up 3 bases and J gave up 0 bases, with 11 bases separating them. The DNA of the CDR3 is TGTGCCAGTAGTATTAGGCACACCATGAACACTGAAGCTTTCTTT. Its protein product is CASSIRHTMNTEAFF. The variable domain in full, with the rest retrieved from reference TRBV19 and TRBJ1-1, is DGGITQSPKYLFRKEGQNVTLSCEQNLNHDAMYWYRQDPGQGLRLIYYSQIVNDFQKGDIAEGYSVSREKKESFPLTVTSAQKNPTAFYLCASSIRHTMNTEAFFGQGTRLTVV.

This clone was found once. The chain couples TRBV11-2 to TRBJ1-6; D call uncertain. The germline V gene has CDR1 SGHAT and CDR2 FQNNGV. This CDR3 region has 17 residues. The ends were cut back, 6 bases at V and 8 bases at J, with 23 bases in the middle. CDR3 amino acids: CASSYMGRSNPYSPLHF. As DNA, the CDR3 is TGTGCCAGCAGTTATATGGGCAGGTCCAACCCCTATTCACCCCTCCACTTT. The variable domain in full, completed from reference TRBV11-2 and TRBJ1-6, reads EAGVAQSPRYKIIEKRQSVAFWCNPISGHATLYWYQQILGQGPKLLIQFQNNGVVDDSQLPKDRFSAERLKGVDSTLKIQPAKLEDSAVYLCASSYMGRSNPYSPLHFGNGTRLTVT.

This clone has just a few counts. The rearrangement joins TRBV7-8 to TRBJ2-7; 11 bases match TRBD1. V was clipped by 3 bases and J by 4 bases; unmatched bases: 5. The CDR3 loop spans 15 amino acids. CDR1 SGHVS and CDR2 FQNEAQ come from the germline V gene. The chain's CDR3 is CASSFGQGAGYEQYF. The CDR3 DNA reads TGTGCCAGCAGCTTCGGACAGGGGGCTGGGTACGAGCAGTACTTC.

The CDR3 nucleotides are TGTGCCAGCAGCCCTCCCCGGGGGCGGGGGCACGAGCAGTACTTC. Protein sequence: CASSPPRGRGHEQYF. The V and J genes are TRBV3-1 (or the pseudogene TRBV3-2) and TRBJ2-7, with D tentatively TRBD2 (7 bases). V lost 4 bases and J lost 5, with 18 bases in between. The V gene's germline CDR1 is LGHDT and CDR2 YNNKEL (reference sequence). This CDR3 spans 15 amino acids.

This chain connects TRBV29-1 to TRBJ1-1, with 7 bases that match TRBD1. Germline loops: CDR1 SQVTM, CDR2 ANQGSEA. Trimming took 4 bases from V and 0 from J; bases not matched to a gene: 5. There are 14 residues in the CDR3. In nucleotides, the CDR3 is TGCAGCGTTGCAAAGGGACAGATGAACACTGAAGCTTTCTTT. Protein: CSVAKGQMNTEAFF.

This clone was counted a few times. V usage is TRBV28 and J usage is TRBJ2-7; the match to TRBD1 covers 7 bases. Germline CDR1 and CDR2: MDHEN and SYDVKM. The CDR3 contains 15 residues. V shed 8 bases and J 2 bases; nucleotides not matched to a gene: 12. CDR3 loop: CASGSRDSLTYEQYF. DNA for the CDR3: TGTGCCAGCGGGTCCCGGGACAGCTTAACCTACGAGCAGTACTTC.

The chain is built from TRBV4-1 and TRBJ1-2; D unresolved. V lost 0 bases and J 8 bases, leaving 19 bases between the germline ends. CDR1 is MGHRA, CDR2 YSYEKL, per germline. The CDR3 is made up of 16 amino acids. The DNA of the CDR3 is TGCGCCAGCAGCCAAGATCCCGGCAGGCGGGCGGGGGGCTACACCTTC. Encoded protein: CASSQDPGRRAGGYTF.

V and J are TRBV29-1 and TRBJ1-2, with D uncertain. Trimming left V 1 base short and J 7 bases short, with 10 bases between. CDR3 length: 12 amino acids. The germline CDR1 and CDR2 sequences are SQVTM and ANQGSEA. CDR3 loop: CSVEVSTSGYTF. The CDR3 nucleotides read TGCAGCGTTGAAGTCTCCACGAGTGGCTACACCTTC.

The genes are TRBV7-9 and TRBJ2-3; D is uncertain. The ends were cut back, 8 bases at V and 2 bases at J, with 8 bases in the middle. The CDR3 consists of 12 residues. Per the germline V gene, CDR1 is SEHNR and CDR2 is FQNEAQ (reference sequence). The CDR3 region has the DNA TGTGCCAGCCATACCGACACAGATACGCAGTATTTT. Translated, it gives CASHTDTDTQYF.

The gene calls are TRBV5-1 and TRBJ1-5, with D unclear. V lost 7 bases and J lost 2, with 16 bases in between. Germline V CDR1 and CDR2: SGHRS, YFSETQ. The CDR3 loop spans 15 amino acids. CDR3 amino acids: CASSMEGSGNQPQHF. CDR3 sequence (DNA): TGCGCCAGCTCTATGGAGGGCAGCGGCAATCAGCCCCAGCATTTT.

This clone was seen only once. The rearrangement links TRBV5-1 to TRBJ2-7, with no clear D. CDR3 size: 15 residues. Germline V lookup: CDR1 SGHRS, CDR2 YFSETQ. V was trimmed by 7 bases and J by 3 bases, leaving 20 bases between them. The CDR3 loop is CASWNVSGPNYEQYF. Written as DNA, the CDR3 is TGCGCCAGCTGGAACGTGTCGGGCCCTAACTACGAGCAGTACTTC.